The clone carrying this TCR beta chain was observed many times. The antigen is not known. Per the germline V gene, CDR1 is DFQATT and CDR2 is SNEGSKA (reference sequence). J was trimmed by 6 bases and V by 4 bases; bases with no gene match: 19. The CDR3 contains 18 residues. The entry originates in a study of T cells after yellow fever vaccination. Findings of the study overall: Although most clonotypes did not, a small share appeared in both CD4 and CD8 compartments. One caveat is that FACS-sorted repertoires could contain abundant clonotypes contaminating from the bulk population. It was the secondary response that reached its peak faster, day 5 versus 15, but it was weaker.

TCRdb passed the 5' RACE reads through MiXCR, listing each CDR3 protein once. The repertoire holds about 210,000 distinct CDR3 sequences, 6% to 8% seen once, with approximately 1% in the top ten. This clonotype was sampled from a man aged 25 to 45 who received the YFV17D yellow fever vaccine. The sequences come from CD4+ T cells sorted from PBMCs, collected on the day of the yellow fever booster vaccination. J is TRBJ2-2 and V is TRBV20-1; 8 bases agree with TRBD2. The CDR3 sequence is CSAIVFSGREGKAGELFF. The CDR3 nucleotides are TGCAGTGCTATAGTTTTCTCGGGACGGGAGGGCAAGGCCGGGGAGCTGTTTTTT.